This TCR beta chain was documented in a study of T-cell memory formation after mild COVID-19. The wider study: Largely, TCR clusters stayed within a single donor. Study results and caveats: Clones that contracted clustered mainly in CM and EM if CD4+ and in EMRA if CD8+. Proof of SARS-CoV-2 specificity was absent for the second-wave clones that crested on day 37. Day 15 to 85 contracting clones showed balanced CD4/CD8; day 15 to 37 expanders favored CD4+.

The J segment lost 2 bases and the V segment lost 6 bases, leaving 4 bases of the junction unmatched. The V gene's germline CDR1 is KGHDR and CDR2 SFDVKD. This CDR3 spans 15 amino acids. Note on this clonotype: Antigen: not known.

Via MiXCR, TCRdb re-called the 5' RACE reads, giving one row per CDR3 protein. The data show around 390,000 distinct CDR3 sequences, about 17% seen once. The rearrangement uses TRBV24-1 and TRBJ2-3, with 10 positions matching TRBD2. This sequence was found in a man younger than 35 who had mild COVID-19 (a few samples of this study predate the infection). Cell type and time point are not known. The sequenced material came from PBMCs or a T cell subset sorted from them (not recorded which). The CDR3 DNA reads TGTGCCACCAGTACTAGCGGGGAATACACAGATACGCAGTATTTT. Translation: CATSTSGEYTDTQYF.